This record concerns one TCR beta chain sequence. The clone's antigen remains unknown. Base qualities are missing; no much larger clone stands one base away. CDR1 and CDR2 are drawn from the germline V gene: SQVTM, ANQGSEA. V and J are truncated by 7 bases and 2 bases respectively, leaving an intervening sequence of 6 bases. Its CDR3 holds 11 amino acids, cysteine through phenylalanine. The sequence is cut down to CDR3 DNA, 33 bases in frame from base 1. This sample was taken from a study of T cell changes during pregnancy in multiple sclerosis (dated by TCRdb to about 2019). Some background on the complete study: The study examined how the T cell repertoire changed over the course of pregnancy in women with multiple sclerosis.

Libraries were made using the immunoSEQ multiplex PCR assay. TCRdb re-hosts the immuneACCESS table, in-frame sequences only. Its copies lack some clones; in the studies checked, an unresolved V gene accounts for under half of them, and the cause for the rest is not known. The sample data list around 83,000 clones, and around nine tenths of these were observed just once. The ten most abundant clones make up approximately 0.47% of the sample. Sequences were derived from CD4+ T cells from peripheral blood mononuclear cells, sampled in the second trimester of pregnancy. Recombination joined TRBV29-1 with TRBJ1-3; the D gene cannot be resolved reliably. The clonotype was recovered from a female donor with multiple sclerosis, enrolled in a pregnancy study. The CDR3 loop reads CSAMTGNTIYF. At the DNA level, the sequence is TGCAGCGCTATGACTGGAAACACCATATATTTT.